The 20 T cell receptor beta chains given below trace back to one sample, sequenced in a study of CD8+CD57+ T cells in acquired aplastic anemia. Sequencing involved patients with CD8+CD57+ cell expansion previously shown by flow cytometry. TCR beta VDJ and CDR3 profiling used genomic DNA as template. TCRdb ran MiXCR on the reads and lists one entry per CDR3 protein. Altogether roughly 280,000 distinct CDR3 sequences are present, roughly 59% being singletons, with the ten largest covering roughly 1.2%. Sequencing input: sorted CD4+, CD8+, or CD8+CD57+ T cells (not recorded which) from PBMCs. The source of these receptors is a human donor with aplastic anemia.

The V gene is TRBV7-3, the J gene TRBJ1-2; D may be TRBD1 (6 bases). The CDR3 contains 13 residues. CDR1 is SGHTA and CDR2 is FQGTGA in the germline V gene. With 8 bases removed from V and 2 bases from J, the gap between germline ends came to 12 bases. CDR3 sequence reads: CASSGRGNYGYTF. The CDR3, as DNA: TGTGCCAGCTCGGGGAGGGGGAACTATGGCTACACCTTC.

The chain uses TRBV7-8 and TRBJ1-2, with TRBD1 identical over 7 bases. Germline trimming cut 0 bases from V and 5 bases from J; bases unmatched to any gene: 9. CDR1 is SGHVS and CDR2 is FQNEAQ in the germline V gene. CDR3 length: 16 amino acids. In DNA form, the CDR3 reads TGTGCCAGCAGCTTAGCCCCTTCGACAGGGCTATATGGCTACACCTTC. Translated, it gives CASSLAPSTGLYGYTF.

The chain uses TRBV7-8 and TRBJ1-2, with D hard to call. Germline-derived CDR1 and CDR2 are SGHVS and FQNEAQ. Trimming removed 3 bases from V and 5 bases from J, with 10 bases in between. This CDR3 is 13 amino acids long. The CDR3 DNA reads TGTGCCAGCAGCTTCGGTCGAACTTATGGCTACACCTTC. This encodes CASSFGRTYGYTF.

V usage is TRBV10-3 and J usage is TRBJ1-5; possible D gene TRBD1, 6 bases. The CDR3 is made up of 15 amino acids. Trimming took off 6 bases at V and 0 bases at J, with 12 bases between the two ends. Germline loops: CDR1 ENHRY, CDR2 SYGVKD. CDR3 loop: CAIRSDSNSNQPQHF. The CDR3 nucleotides are TGTGCCATCAGATCGGACAGTAATAGCAATCAGCCCCAGCATTTT.

CDR3 residues: CSARDRDRAREKLFF. The CDR3 nucleotides are TGCAGTGCTAGAGATAGGGACAGGGCGCGGGAAAAACTGTTTTTT. V gene TRBV20-1 combines with J gene TRBJ1-4; TRBD1 aligns across 9 bases. The CDR3 loop spans 15 amino acids. V shed 0 bases, J shed 8 bases, and the junction held 7 bases outside the gene matches. In germline, CDR1 is DFQATT, CDR2 SNEGSKA (reference sequence).

The V call is TRBV20-1, the J call TRBJ2-5; 7 bases agree with TRBD2. V lost 6 bases to trimming and J lost 5 bases; unmatched junction nucleotides: 12. The CDR3 spans 14 residues. Per the germline V gene, CDR1 is DFQATT and CDR2 is SNEGSKA (reference sequence). CDR3 bases: TGCAGTGCCCGACGGCCCGTGACTAGCGAGACCCAGTACTTC. It translates to CSARRPVTSETQYF.

Ten or more counts support this clonotype. The genes are TRBV20-1 and TRBJ2-7, with D maybe TRBD2 (7 bases). In germline, CDR1 is DFQATT, CDR2 SNEGSKA (reference sequence). CDR3 length: 15 amino acids. V was shortened by 2 bases and J by 7 bases, with 21 bases between the two germline ends. In nucleotides, the CDR3 is TGCAGTGCTAGACCTGGGAGGGAACGGGGGGCTGAGCAGTACTTC. It encodes CSARPGRERGAEQYF.

The chain employs TRBV24-1 and TRBJ2-5; unclear D gene. This CDR3 is built from 13 residues. The V gene lost 3 bases and the J gene lost 5 bases, with 9 bases spanning the gap. Germline V lookup: CDR1 KGHDR, CDR2 SFDVKD. CDR3 residues: CATSDTLSETQYF. CDR3 coding DNA: TGTGCCACCAGTGATACCCTCTCGGAGACCCAGTACTTC.

This clonotype occurred a few times. V usage is TRBV7-3 and J usage is TRBJ1-6; no clear D gene. CDR1 is SGHTA and CDR2 is FQGTGA in the germline V gene. V was shortened by 6 bases and J by 8 bases, with 5 bases between the two germline ends. The CDR3 contains 11 residues. The CDR3 protein is CASRKDSPLHF. CDR3 DNA: TGTGCCAGCAGGAAGGATTCACCCCTCCACTTT.

This clonotype was detected a few times. V usage is TRBV24-1 and J usage is TRBJ1-1, with D perhaps matching TRBD1 (5 bases). The CDR3 loop spans 15 amino acids. Trimming removed 12 bases from V and 2 bases from J, with 21 bases in between. Germline-derived CDR1 and CDR2 are KGHDR and SFDVKD. This chain's CDR3 is CAGSLSPGSNTEAFF. The CDR3 DNA sequence: TGTGCCGGCAGTTTATCTCCAGGGTCTAACACTGAAGCTTTCTTT.

This clonotype was seen ten or more times. The chain couples TRBV9 to TRBJ2-3; 8 bases are a match to TRBD2. Germline V CDR1 and CDR2: SGDLS, YYNGEE. V shed 4 bases, J shed 0 bases, and the junction held 7 bases outside the gene matches. This CDR3 region has 16 residues. The CDR3 protein is CASSPRLATSTDTQYF. CDR3 sequence (DNA): TGTGCCAGCAGCCCCCGACTAGCGACTAGCACAGATACGCAGTATTTT.

The chain is built from TRBV20-1 and TRBJ2-2, with D tentatively TRBD1 (5 bases). The CDR3 is made up of 16 amino acids. The germline gives CDR1 DFQATT, CDR2 SNEGSKA (reference sequence). Trimming stripped 0 bases from V and 0 bases from J, with 11 bases between. CDR3 sequence (DNA): TGCAGTGCTAGAGATCAGGGCTGTGCGAACACCGGGGAGCTGTTTTTT. Translation gives CSARDQGCANTGELFF.

The gene calls are TRBV2 and TRBJ1-2, with 8 bases identical to TRBD1. Trimming took 6 bases from V and 2 from J; bases not matched to a gene: 8. This CDR3 spans 15 amino acids. Germline assignment: CDR1 SNHLY and CDR2 FYNNEI. In nucleotides, the CDR3 is TGTGCCAGCAGCTTAGGGGACAGGCGGAACTATGGCTACACCTTC. Its translation is CASSLGDRRNYGYTF.

The chain employs TRBV12-3 or TRBV12-4 and TRBJ1-1; unclear D gene. This CDR3 region has 15 residues. V dropped 3 bases and J dropped 6 bases, with 17 bases sitting between them. This CDR3 reads CASSFSTGGSPEAFF. The DNA of the CDR3 is TGTGCCAGCAGTTTTTCGACGGGAGGTTCGCCTGAAGCTTTCTTT.

This rearrangement joins TRBV7-9 to TRBJ1-1; D call uncertain. Trimming pared 6 bases from V and 5 bases from J, leaving 13 bases between. The CDR3 consists of 13 residues. Germline-derived CDR1 and CDR2 are SEHNR and FQNEAQ (reference sequence). The CDR3 sequence: CASSEREGTEAFF. Written as DNA, the CDR3 is TGTGCCAGCAGTGAAAGAGAGGGAACTGAAGCTTTCTTT.

J is TRBJ1-5 and V is TRBV6-1; 7 nucleotides align to TRBD1. The V gene end was trimmed by 6 bases and the J gene end by 4 bases; junction bases not matched to a gene: 12. Germline loops: CDR1 MNHNS, CDR2 SASEGT. There are 16 residues in the CDR3. CDR3 sequence (DNA): TGTGCCAGCAGGAGAGCTATTATACAGGGGAATCAGCCCCAGCATTTT. Residues: CASRRAIIQGNQPQHF.

The genes are TRBV20-1 and TRBJ2-3, with D unclear. This CDR3 contains 13 residues. Germline V lookup: CDR1 DFQATT, CDR2 SNEGSKA (reference sequence). V lost 4 bases, J lost 0 bases, and 8 bases lay in between. This CDR3 is CSAIFGSTDTQYF. In nucleotides, the CDR3 is TGCAGTGCTATTTTTGGTAGCACAGATACGCAGTATTTT.

The rearrangement uses TRBV7-2 and TRBJ1-3; no reliable D call. V lost 5 bases and J 4 bases, leaving 9 bases between the germline ends. Germline-derived CDR1 and CDR2 are SGHTA and FQGNSA. The CDR3 contains 13 residues. The CDR3 DNA sequence: TGTGCCAGCAGCCAAACAGTGGGAAACACCATATATTTT. It translates to CASSQTVGNTIYF.

A single count supports this clonotype. The rearrangement joins TRBV15 to TRBJ2-1; 10 bases are shared with TRBD2. CDR3 length: 15 residues. Germline V gene data show CDR1 as LNHNV and CDR2 as YYDKDF (reference sequence). V lost 8 bases, J lost 3 bases, and 7 bases stayed unmatched. CDR3 protein: CATQREGGFYNEQFF. In DNA form, the CDR3 reads TGTGCCACCCAGCGGGAGGGCGGGTTCTACAATGAGCAGTTCTTC. The full variable domain, in which reference TRBV15 and TRBJ2-1 provide the parts outside the CDR3, is DAMVIQNPRYQVTQFGKPVTLSCSQTLNHNVMYWYQQKSSQAPKLLFHYYDKDFNNEADTPDNFQSRRPNTSFCFLDIRSPGLGDTAMYLCATQREGGFYNEQFFGPGTRLTVL.

This sequence joins TRBV11-3 and TRBJ1-4; 9 nucleotides line up with TRBD1. V was pared by 3 bases and J by 9 bases, with 14 bases of the junction left unmatched. The germline V gene encodes CDR1 SGHNT and CDR2 YENEEA. The CDR3 has 17 residues. This chain's CDR3 is CASSFRLQGQGRKKLFF. CDR3 nucleotide sequence: TGTGCCAGCAGCTTTAGACTTCAGGGACAGGGAAGGAAAAAACTGTTTTTT.